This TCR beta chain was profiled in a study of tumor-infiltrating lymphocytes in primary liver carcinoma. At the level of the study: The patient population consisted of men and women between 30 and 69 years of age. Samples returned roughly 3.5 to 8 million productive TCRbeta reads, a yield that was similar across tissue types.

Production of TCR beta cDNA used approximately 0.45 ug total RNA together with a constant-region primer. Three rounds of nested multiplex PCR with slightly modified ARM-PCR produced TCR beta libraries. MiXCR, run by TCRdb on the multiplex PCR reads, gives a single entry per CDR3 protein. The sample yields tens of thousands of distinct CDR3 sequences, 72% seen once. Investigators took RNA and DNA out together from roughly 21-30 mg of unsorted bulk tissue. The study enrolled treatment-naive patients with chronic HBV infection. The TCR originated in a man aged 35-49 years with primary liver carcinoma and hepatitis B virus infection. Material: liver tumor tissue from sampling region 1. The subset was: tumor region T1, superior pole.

This chain's CDR3 is CASGRQGTNEKLFF. CDR3 sequence (DNA): TGTGCCAGCGGCCGACAGGGAACTAATGAAAAACTGTTTTTT. V gene TRBV6-5 combines with J gene TRBJ1-4; 7 nucleotides line up with TRBD1. The CDR3 is 14 residues long. CDR1 MNHEY and CDR2 SVGAGI come from the germline V gene. V lost 8 bases, J lost 1 base, and 4 bases stayed unmatched.